This T cell receptor beta chain was observed in a study of human T cells and chemical hapten exposure. TCRdb re-analysed the RACE reads in MiXCR, keeping a single row per CDR3 protein. This sample yields fewer than 90,000 distinct CDR3 sequences, of which about 6.6% are seen a single time; 1.3% belongs to the top ten. The time point: patch test 2, 6 weeks after DPC sensitization. Treatment in this sample: therapeutic diphenylcyclopropenone sensitization with weekly scalp DPC. To note about this clonotype: Possible read error: a much larger clone is one base away.

The receptor was derived from a young woman with alopecia areata. Some clones in this sample may be carry-over from other donors' samples. Sequencing was performed on whole blood, taken in connection with sensitization to the hapten diphenylcyclopropenone (DPC).

This CDR3 reads CGARLAGTGAFF. Here the CDR3 DNA reads TGCGGTGCTAGGCTGGCCGGGACAGGAGCTTTCTTT. The chain has TRBV20-1 and TRBJ1-1, with TRBD1 matching 8 bases. From germline, CDR1 is DFQATT and CDR2 SNEGSKA (reference sequence). The CDR3 runs 12 residues.